A selection of T cell receptor beta chains follows, all from one sample in a study of T-cell memory formation after mild COVID-19. Each CDR3 protein is one row after TCRdb ran MiXCR on the 5' RACE reads. Here the sample spans 25,000 to 35,000 distinct CDR3 sequences, 21% being singletons. Sequenced: PBMCs or a T cell subset sorted from them (not recorded which). The receptors here all came from an adult who had mild COVID-19 (a few samples of this study predate the infection). Cell type and time point are not known. The conserved cysteine and the conserved F or W are not part of the CDR3 here.

>TRBV15|TRBJ2-1
ATSITGYNEQF
>TRBV7-2|TRBJ1-5
ASSLAGKNHQPQH
>TRBV18|TRBJ2-3
ASSPGLAGGYTDTQY
>TRBV12-3/TRBV12-4|TRBJ1-5
ASSIGQAIYNQPQH
>TRBV19|TRBJ2-3
ASSSGLTDTQY
>TRBV7-2|TRBJ2-1
ASSLGSGTRNEQF
>TRBV14|TRBJ2-1
ASSQYGTAYNEQF
>TRBV12-3/TRBV12-4|TRBJ2-7
ASSPQDRAISYEQY
>TRBV7-2|TRBJ1-4
ASSLARGTNEKLF
>TRBV7-3|TRBJ1-1
ASSPHAGGTEAF
>TRBV7-9|TRBJ1-5
ASSRGTGGFSNQPQH